The T cell receptor beta chain under discussion was sequenced for a study of T cell responses to AZD1222 COVID-19 vaccine. General study results and limits: No repertoire was sampled before or during the peak T cell response, only after it.

Turning to this clone: Its antigen is unidentified.

Only in-frame clones appear in the TCRdb table, and some are missing; sequencing was by immunoSEQ multiplex PCR. The sample holds about 110,000 clones, about 89% seen once. This TCR derives from an adult in good health. The source was peripheral blood, collected on day 0 of AZD1222 vaccination.

CDR3: CASSLEGGVGYTF. DNA for the CDR3: TGTGCCAGCAGTTTAGAGGGGGGTGTTGGCTACACCTTC. The rearrangement links TRBV27 to TRBJ1-2; D might be TRBD1 (6 bases). Germline lookup yields CDR1 MNHEY and CDR2 SMNVEV (reference sequence). The CDR3 is 13 amino acids. With 2 bases removed from V and 7 bases from J, the gap between germline ends came to 11 bases.